These T cell receptor beta chains were read from a single sample in a study of Ad26.COV2.S vaccination and SARS-CoV-2 variants. Here immunoSEQ multiplex PCR was the method, and the copy in TCRdb shows in-frame clones only, minus some. The top ten clones hold approximately 1.5% of a sample with hundreds of thousands of clones, more than 80% of them seen once. This specimen consisted of peripheral blood, obtained in a trial of Ad26.COV2.S vaccine versus placebo. These receptor sequences come from a person between 18 and 59 years old who received the Ad26.COV2.S COVID-19 vaccine or a placebo. The CDR3 runs from the conserved cysteine through the conserved F or W. The order of the fields is J gene, D gene, V gene, CDR3 DNA, CDR3 protein. D genes are given only for firm matches.

TRBJ1-1	.	TRBV18	TGTGCCAGCTCACCTTTAGAGACAGGGAACACTGAAGCTTTCTTT	CASSPLETGNTEAFF
TRBJ1-5	.	TRBV5-8	TGTGCCAGCAGCTTTCGGGGGATGGGCAATCAGCCCCAGCATTTT	CASSFRGMGNQPQHF
TRBJ2-7	.	TRBV5-4	TGTGCCAGCAGCTTGAGAGGCGCCTACGAGCAGTACTTC	CASSLRGAYEQYF
TRBJ1-2	.	TRBV4-2	TGTGCCAGCAGCCAAGATCTGGGTCCCTTCTATGGCTACACCTTC	CASSQDLGPFYGYTF
TRBJ2-7	.	TRBV14	TGTGCCAGCAGCCCCGCGGGAAGGAATGAGCAGTACTTC	CASSPAGRNEQYF
TRBJ2-3	TRBD2	TRBV5-1	TGCGCCAGCAGCCCACGAGCGGGAGGAGATACGCAGTATTTT	CASSPRAGGDTQYF
TRBJ2-7	.	TRBV5-5	TGTGCCAGCACCTGGCAGGACTACGAGCAGTACTTC	CASTWQDYEQYF
TRBJ2-1	TRBD2	TRBV15	TGTGCCACCAGCAGAGATTTCGCTAGCGGCACCAATGAGCAGTTCTTC	CATSRDFASGTNEQFF
TRBJ2-1	TRBD2	TRBV29-1	TGCAGCGTTGAAATCGGTGGCGGGAGAAGCAATGAGCAGTTCTTC	CSVEIGGGRSNEQFF
TRBJ2-5	TRBD2	TRBV15	TGTGCCACCAGGACTGCCTTAACTAGCGCAGAGACCCAGTACTTC	CATRTALTSAETQYF
TRBJ1-6	TRBD1	TRBV12-3/TRBV12-4	TGTGCCAGCAGACGACAGGGATGGGCACCCCTCCACTTT	CASRRQGWAPLHF